This record concerns one T cell receptor (beta chain) sequence. The data were produced by immunoSEQ multiplex PCR, yet TCRdb's version contains in-frame clones alone and is incomplete. The repertoire holds about 500,000 clones, with roughly 74% as singletons. Between the trimmed V and J ends, which lost 3 bases and 1 base, there was a span of 19 bases. This CDR3 spans 18 amino acids. Germline CDR1 and CDR2: MDHEN and SYDVKM. The data belong to a study of shared T cell receptors in the human thymus. This sample also appeared in a second study, on human thymus T cells. That source reports: Serving as donors were healthy Finnish infants, each of whom was having open corrective surgery for congenital heart defects. The study used thymus tissue resected during corrective heart surgery. Apparent skewing of V and J gene usage characterized both thymic and blood repertoires. As related research reported, thymic repertoires overlapped highly among unrelated individuals.

The clonotype was recovered from a boy younger than two with a congenital heart defect. The sample taken for sequencing was thymocytes. This chain links TRBV28 with TRBJ2-1; possible D gene TRBD1, 5 bases. In nucleotides, the CDR3 is TGTGCCAGCAGTTTTCGGCGCTCCAGGGCTCGATCCTACAATGAGCAGTTCTTC. It codes for CASSFRRSRARSYNEQFF.